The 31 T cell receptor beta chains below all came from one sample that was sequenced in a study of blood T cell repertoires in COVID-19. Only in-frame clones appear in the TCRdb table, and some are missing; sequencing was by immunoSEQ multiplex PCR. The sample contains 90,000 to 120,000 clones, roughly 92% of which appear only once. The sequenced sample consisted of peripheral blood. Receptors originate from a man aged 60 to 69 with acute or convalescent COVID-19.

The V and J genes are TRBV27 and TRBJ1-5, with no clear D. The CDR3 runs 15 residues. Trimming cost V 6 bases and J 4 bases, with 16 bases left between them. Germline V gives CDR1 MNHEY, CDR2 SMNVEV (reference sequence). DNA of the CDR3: TGTGCCAGCAGGATCTTAGGAGGGCCAAATCAGCCCCAGCATTTT. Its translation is CASRILGGPNQPQHF.

CDR3 sequence reads: CASRNREENSPLHF. CDR3 in DNA: TGTGCCAGTAGAAATAGAGAGGAAAATTCACCCCTCCACTTT. V and J are TRBV19 and TRBJ1-6, with D hard to call. The CDR3 has 14 amino acids. Germline loops: CDR1 LNHDA, CDR2 SQIVND (reference sequence). V was trimmed by 6 bases and J by 7 bases, leaving 13 bases between them.

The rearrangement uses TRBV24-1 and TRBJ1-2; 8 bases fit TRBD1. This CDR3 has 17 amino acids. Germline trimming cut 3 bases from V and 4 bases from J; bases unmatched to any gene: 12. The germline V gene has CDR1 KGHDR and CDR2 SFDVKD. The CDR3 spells CATSDRAGTGDIYGYTF. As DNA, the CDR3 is TGTGCCACCAGTGATCGAGCCGGGACAGGCGATATCTATGGCTACACCTTC.

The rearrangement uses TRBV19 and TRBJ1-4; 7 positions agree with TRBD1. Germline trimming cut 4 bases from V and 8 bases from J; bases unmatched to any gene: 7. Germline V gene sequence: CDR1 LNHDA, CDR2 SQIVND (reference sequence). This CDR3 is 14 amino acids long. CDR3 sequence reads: CASSKTGEEEKLFF. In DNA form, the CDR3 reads TGTGCCAGTAGTAAAACAGGGGAGGAAGAAAAACTGTTTTTT.

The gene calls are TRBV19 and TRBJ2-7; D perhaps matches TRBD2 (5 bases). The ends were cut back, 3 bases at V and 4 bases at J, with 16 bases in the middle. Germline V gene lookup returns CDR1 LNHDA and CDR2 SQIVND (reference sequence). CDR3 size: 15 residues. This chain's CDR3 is CASSMGADGGYEQYV. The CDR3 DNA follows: TGTGCCAGTAGTATGGGCGCGGACGGAGGATACGAGCAGTACGTC.

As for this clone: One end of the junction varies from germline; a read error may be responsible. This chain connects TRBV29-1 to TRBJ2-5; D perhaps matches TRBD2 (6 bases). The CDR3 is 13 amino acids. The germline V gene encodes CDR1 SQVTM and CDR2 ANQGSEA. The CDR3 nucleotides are TGCAGCGCTGAAGGGACTCTCAAAGAGACCCAGTACTTC. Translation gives CSAEGTLKETQYF.

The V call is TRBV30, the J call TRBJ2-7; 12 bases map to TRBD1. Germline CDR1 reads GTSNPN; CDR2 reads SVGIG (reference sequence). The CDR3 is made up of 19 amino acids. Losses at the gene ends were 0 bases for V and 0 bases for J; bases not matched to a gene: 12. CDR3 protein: CAWSVPRDRGRSTSYEQYF. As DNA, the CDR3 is TGTGCCTGGAGTGTACCCCGGGACAGGGGGCGGTCGACCTCCTACGAGCAGTACTTC.

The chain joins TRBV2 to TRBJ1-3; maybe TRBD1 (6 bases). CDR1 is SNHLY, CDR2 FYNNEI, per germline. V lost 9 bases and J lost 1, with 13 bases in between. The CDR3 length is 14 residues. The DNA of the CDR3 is TGTGCCAGACCGAACAGGGTTTCTGGAAACACCATATATTTT. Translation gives CARPNRVSGNTIYF.

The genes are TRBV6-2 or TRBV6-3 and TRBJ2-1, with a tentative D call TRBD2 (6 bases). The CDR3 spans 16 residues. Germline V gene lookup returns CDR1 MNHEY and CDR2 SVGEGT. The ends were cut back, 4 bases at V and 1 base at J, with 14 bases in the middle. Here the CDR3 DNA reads TGTGCCAGCAGTTCCTTAGCGGTTTCGTCCTACAATGAGCAGTTCTTC. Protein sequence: CASSSLAVSSYNEQFF.

The chain's CDR3 is CASSSGTSGSYEQYV. The CDR3 nucleotides are TGTGCCAGCAGCAGCGGGACTAGCGGGAGCTACGAGCAGTACGTC. V and J are TRBV5-6 and TRBJ2-7, with TRBD2 identical over 14 bases. CDR3 length: 15 residues. J lost 3 bases, V lost 4 bases, and 3 bases had no gene match. Germline V gene sequence: CDR1 SGHDT, CDR2 YYEEEE.

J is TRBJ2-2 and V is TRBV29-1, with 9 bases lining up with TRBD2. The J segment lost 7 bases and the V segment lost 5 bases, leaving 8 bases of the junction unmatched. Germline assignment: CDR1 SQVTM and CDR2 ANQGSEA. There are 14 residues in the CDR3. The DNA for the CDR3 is TGCAGCGTTTTGGGCGGGAGGGCCGACGGGGAGCTGTTTTTT. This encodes CSVLGGRADGELFF.

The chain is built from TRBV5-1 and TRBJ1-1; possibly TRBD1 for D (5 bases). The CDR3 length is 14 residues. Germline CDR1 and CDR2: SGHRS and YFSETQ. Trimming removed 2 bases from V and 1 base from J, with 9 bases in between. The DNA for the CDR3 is TGCGCCAGCAGCTTTTCACAGGAGAACACTGAAGCTTTCTTT. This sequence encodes CASSFSQENTEAFF. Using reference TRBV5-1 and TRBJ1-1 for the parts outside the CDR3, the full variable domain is KAGVTQTPRYLIKTRGQQVTLSCSPISGHRSVSWYQQTPGQGLQFLFEYFSETQRNKGNFPGRFSGRQFSNSRSEMNVSTLELGDSALYLCASSFSQENTEAFFGQGTRLTVV.

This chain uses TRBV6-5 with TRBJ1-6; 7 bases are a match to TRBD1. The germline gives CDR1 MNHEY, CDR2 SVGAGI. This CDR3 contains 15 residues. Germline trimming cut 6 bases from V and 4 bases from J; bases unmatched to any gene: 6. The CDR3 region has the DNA TGTGCCAGCAGCGCCGGGACAGATTATAATTCACCCCTCCACTTT. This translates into CASSAGTDYNSPLHF.

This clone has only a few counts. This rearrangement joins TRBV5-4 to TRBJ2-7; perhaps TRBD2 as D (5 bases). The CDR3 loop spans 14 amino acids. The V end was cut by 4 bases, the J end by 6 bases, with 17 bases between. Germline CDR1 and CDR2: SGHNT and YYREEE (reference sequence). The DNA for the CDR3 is TGTGCCAGCAGCAAGGAGGTAGCTTCAGGCGAGCAGTACTTC. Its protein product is CASSKEVASGEQYF. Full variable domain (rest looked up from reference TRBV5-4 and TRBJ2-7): ETGVTQSPTHLIKTRGQQVTLRCSSQSGHNTVSWYQQALGQGPQFIFQYYREEENGRGNFPPRFSGLQFPNYSSELNVNALELDDSALYLCASSKEVASGEQYFGPGTRLTVT.

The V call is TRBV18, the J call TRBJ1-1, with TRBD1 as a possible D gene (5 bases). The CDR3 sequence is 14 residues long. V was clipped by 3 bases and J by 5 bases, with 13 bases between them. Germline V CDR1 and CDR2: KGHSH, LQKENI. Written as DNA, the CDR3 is TGTGCCAGCTCACCCAGGAGGGGTGGTACTGAAGCTTTCTTT. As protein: CASSPRRGGTEAFF. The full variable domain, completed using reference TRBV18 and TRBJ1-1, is NAGVMQNPRHLVRRRGQEARLRCSPMKGHSHVYWYRQLPEEGLKFMVYLQKENIIDESGMPKERFSAEFPKEGPSILRIQQVVRGDSAAYFCASSPRRGGTEAFFGQGTRLTVV.

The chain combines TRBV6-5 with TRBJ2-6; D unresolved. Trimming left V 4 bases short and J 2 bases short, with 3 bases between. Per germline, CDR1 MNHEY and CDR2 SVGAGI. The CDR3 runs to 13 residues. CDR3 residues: CASSSPGANVLTF. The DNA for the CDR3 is TGTGCCAGCAGTTCTCCTGGGGCCAACGTCCTGACTTTC.

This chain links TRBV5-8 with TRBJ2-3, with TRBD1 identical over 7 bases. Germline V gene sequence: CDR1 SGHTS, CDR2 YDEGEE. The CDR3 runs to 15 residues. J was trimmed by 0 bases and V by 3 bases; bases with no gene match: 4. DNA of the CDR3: TGTGCCAGCAGCTCGACAGGGTCTAGCACAGATACGCAGTATTTT. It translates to CASSSTGSSTDTQYF.

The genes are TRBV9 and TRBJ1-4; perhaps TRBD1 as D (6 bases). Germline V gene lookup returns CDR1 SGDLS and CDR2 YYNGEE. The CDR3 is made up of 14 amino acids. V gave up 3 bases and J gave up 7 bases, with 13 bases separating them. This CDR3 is CASSAQGYSEKLFF. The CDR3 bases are TGTGCCAGCAGCGCCCAGGGGTATAGTGAAAAACTGTTTTTT.

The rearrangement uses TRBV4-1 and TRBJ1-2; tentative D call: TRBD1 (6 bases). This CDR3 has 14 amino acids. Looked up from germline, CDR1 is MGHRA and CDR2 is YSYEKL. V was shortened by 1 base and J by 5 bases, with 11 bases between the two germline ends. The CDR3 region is CASSQVGQTYGYTF. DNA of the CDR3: TGCGCCAGCAGCCAAGTCGGACAGACTTATGGCTACACCTTC.

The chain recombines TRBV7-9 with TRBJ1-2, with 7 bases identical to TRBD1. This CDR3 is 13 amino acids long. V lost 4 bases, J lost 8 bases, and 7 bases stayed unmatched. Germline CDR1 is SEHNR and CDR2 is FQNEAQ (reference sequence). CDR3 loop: CASSSLRGRGYTF. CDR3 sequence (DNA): TGTGCCAGCAGCTCATTAAGGGGGCGCGGCTACACCTTC.

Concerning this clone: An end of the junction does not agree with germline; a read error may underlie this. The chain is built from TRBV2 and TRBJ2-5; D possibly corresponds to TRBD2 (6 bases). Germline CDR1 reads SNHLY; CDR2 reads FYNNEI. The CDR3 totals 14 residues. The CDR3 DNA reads TGTGCCAGCCGTGAGGTCGGGGGAGAAGAGACCCAGTACTTC. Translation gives CASREVGGEETQYF.

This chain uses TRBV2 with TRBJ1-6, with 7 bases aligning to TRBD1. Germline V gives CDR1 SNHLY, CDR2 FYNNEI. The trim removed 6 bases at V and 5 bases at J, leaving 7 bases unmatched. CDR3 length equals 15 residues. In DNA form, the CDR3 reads TGTGCCAGCAGGCAACAGGGGATTAATAATTCACCCCTCCACTTT. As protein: CASRQQGINNSPLHF.

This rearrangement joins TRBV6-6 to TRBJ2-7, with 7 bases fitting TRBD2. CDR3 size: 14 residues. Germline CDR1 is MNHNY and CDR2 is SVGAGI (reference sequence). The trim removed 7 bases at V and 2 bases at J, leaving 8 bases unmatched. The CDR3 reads CASKLAALAYEQYF. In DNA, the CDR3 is TGTGCCAGCAAGCTAGCGGCCTTAGCCTACGAGCAGTACTTC.

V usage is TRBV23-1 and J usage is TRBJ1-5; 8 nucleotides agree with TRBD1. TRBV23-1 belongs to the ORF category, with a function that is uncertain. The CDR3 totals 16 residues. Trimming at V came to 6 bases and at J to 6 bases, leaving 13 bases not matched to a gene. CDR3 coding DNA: TGCGCCAGCAGCACCTATTTACAGGGGGAGCGTCAGCCCCAGCATTTT. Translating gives CASSTYLQGERQPQHF.

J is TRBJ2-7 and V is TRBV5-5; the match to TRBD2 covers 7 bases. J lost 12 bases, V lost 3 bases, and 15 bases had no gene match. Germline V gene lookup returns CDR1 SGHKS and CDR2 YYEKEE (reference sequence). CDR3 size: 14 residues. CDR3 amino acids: CASSSGLGGGPRYV. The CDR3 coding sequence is TGTGCCAGCAGCTCGGGACTGGGGGGAGGGCCGCGGTACGTC.

CDR3 protein: CASSLRTGPSYEQYF. CDR3 nucleotide sequence: TGTGCCAGCAGTCTACGGACAGGGCCTTCCTACGAGCAGTACTTC. This sequence joins TRBV6-5 and TRBJ2-7; 8 bases fit TRBD1. J gave up 1 base and V 5 bases, and 7 bases lay outside the gene matches. In germline, CDR1 is MNHEY, CDR2 SVGAGI. This CDR3 has 15 residues.

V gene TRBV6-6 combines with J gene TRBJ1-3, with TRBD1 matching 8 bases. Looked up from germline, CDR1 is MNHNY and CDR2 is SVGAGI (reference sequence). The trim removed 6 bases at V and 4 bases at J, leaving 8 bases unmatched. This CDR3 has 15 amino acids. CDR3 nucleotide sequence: TGTGCCAGCAGGGACAGGGTTCTGCTCGGAAACACCATATATTTT. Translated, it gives CASRDRVLLGNTIYF.

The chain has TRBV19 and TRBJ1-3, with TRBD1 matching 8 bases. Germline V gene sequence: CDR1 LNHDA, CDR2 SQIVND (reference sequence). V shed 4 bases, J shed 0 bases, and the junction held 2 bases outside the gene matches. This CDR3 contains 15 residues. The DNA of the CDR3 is TGTGCCAGTAGTAACAGGGGGATCTCTGGAAACACCATATATTTT. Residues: CASSNRGISGNTIYF.

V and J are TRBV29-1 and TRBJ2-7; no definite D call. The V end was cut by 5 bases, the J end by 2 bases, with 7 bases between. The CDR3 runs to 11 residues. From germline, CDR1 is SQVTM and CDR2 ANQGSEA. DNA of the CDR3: TGCAGCGTTCTGCGTACCTACGAGCAGTACTTC. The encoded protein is CSVLRTYEQYF.

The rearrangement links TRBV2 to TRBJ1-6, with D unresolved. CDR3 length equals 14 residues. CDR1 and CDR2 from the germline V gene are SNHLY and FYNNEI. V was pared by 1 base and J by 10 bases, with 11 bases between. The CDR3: CASSEGADYSPLHF. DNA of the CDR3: TGTGCCAGCAGTGAAGGTGCAGATTACTCACCCCTCCACTTT. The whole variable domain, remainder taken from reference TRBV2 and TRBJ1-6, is EPEVTQTPSHQVTQMGQEVILRCVPISNHLYFYWYRQILGQKVEFLVSFYNNEISEKSEIFDDQFSVERPDGSNFTLKIRSTKLEDSAMYFCASSEGADYSPLHFGNGTRLTVT.

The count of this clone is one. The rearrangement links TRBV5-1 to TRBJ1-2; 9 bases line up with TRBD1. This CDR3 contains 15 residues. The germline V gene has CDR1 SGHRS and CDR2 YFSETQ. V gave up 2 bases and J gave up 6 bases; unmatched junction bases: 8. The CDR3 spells CASSFGTGIGDGYTF. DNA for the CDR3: TGCGCCAGCAGCTTCGGGACAGGGATTGGGGATGGCTACACCTTC.